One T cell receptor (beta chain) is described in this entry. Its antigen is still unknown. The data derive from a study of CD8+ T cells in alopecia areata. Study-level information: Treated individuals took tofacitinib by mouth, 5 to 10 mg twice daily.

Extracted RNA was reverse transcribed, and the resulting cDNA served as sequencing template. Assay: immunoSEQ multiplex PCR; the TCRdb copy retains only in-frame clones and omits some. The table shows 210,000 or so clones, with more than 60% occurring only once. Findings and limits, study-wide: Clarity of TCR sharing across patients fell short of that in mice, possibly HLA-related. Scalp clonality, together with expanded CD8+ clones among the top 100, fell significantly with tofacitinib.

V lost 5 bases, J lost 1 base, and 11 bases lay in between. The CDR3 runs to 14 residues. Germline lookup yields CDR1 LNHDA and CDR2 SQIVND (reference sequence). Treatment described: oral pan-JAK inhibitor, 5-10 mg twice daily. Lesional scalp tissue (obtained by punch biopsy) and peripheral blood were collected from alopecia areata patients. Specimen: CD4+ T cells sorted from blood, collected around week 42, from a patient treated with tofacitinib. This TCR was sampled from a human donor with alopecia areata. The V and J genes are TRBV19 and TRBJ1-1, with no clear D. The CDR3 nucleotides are TGTGCCAGTAGTCCCCGGACGGGGAACACTGAAGCTTTCTTT. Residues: CASSPRTGNTEAFF. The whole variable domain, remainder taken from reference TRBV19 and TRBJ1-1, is DGGITQSPKYLFRKEGQNVTLSCEQNLNHDAMYWYRQDPGQGLRLIYYSQIVNDFQKGDIAEGYSVSREKKESFPLTVTSAQKNPTAFYLCASSPRTGNTEAFFGQGTRLTVV.